Following are 19 T cell receptor beta chains from one sample sequenced in a study of OX40 agonist ivuxolimab in advanced cancers. Produced via immunoSEQ multiplex PCR; TCRdb's table is partial and in-frame only. Among roughly 26,000 clones, roughly three quarters were seen once, and the ten largest hold roughly 14%. The source material was CD4+ or CD8+ T cells sorted from blood, sampled in a trial of the OX40 agonist ivuxolimab. Receptors originate from an adult with an advanced solid tumor such as melanoma, head and neck, liver or kidney cancer.

The J gene is TRBJ1-2, the V gene TRBV9, with TRBD1 as a possible D gene (6 bases). The CDR3 length is 18 residues. Germline CDR1 is SGDLS and CDR2 is YYNGEE. Trimming pared 6 bases from V and 3 bases from J, leaving 27 bases between. The CDR3 loop reads CASTPGVRGTIGDYGYTF. The CDR3, as DNA: TGTGCCAGCACCCCAGGGGTTAGGGGTACTATTGGTGACTATGGCTACACCTTC.

The chain couples TRBV27 to TRBJ2-6; D is undetermined. V dropped 5 bases and J dropped 5 bases, with 22 bases sitting between them. The germline gives CDR1 MNHEY, CDR2 SMNVEV (reference sequence). This CDR3 is 18 amino acids long. The CDR3 reads CASSIQDWLQSRANVLTF. The CDR3 DNA is TGTGCCAGCAGTATACAAGACTGGCTACAAAGTCGGGCCAACGTCCTGACTTTC.

Only one count was recorded for this clone. The rearrangement links TRBV19 to TRBJ1-5; 8 positions match TRBD1. The CDR3 loop spans 15 amino acids. V shed 6 bases, J shed 5 bases, and the junction held 9 bases outside the gene matches. Germline CDR1 reads LNHDA; CDR2 reads SQIVND (reference sequence). CDR3 DNA: TGTGCCAGTAGACCTGGACAGGGCAACTATCAGCCCCAGCATTTT. Its protein is CASRPGQGNYQPQHF.

The chain has TRBV5-5 and TRBJ2-6; D unresolved. Trimming removed 2 bases from V and 0 bases from J, with 12 bases in between. The germline CDR1 and CDR2 sequences are SGHKS and YYEKEE (reference sequence). The CDR3 covers 17 residues. DNA for the CDR3: TGTGCCAGCAGCTTATCGGTGCTAAGCTCTGGGGCCAACGTCCTGACTTTC. It encodes CASSLSVLSSGANVLTF.

This rearrangement joins TRBV4-2 to TRBJ2-7; possibly TRBD2 for D (7 bases). The CDR3 sequence is 16 residues long. Germline-derived CDR1 and CDR2 are LGHNA and YNFKEQ. Deletions cut 6 bases from V and 1 base from J, with 19 bases between. This CDR3 is CASRPTGMGGSYEQYF. The CDR3 DNA is TGTGCCAGCAGACCTACAGGGATGGGAGGGTCCTACGAGCAGTACTTC.

The chain has TRBV6-5 and TRBJ1-2; TRBD1 might be the D (5 bases). This CDR3 has 13 residues. Germline V gene data show CDR1 as MNHEY and CDR2 as SVGAGI. The V gene lost 7 bases and the J gene lost 5 bases, with 14 bases spanning the gap. The DNA of the CDR3 is TGTGCCAGCAAAAATTCAGGGCGGTATGGCTACACCTTC. Residues: CASKNSGRYGYTF.

This rearrangement joins TRBV29-1 to TRBJ1-1, with 8 bases fitting TRBD1. The CDR3 is 13 amino acids. Germline V CDR1 and CDR2: SQVTM, ANQGSEA. J was trimmed by 1 base and V by 7 bases; bases with no gene match: 5. The CDR3 DNA follows: TGCAGCGCCTTACAGGGGGGGAACACTGAAGCTTTCTTT. The encoded protein is CSALQGGNTEAFF.

The chain uses TRBV19 and TRBJ1-6, with a tentative D call TRBD1 (6 bases). V lost 4 bases and J lost 6, with 16 bases in between. The CDR3 length is 16 residues. Germline V lookup: CDR1 LNHDA, CDR2 SQIVND (reference sequence). CDR3 DNA: TGTGCCAGTAGTAGGAACGCGGGGGCGAGTAATTCACCCCTCCACTTT. Its protein product is CASSRNAGASNSPLHF.

The V gene is TRBV9, the J gene TRBJ1-1; the match to TRBD1 covers 8 bases. Per germline, CDR1 SGDLS and CDR2 YYNGEE. The CDR3 has 17 amino acids. Trimming took 2 bases from V and 3 from J; bases not matched to a gene: 12. CDR3 DNA: TGTGCCAGCAGCGTTGGCCCGGACAGGGTTTTGGACACTGAAGCTTTCTTT. It codes for CASSVGPDRVLDTEAFF.

The chain joins TRBV4-1 to TRBJ1-2; 12 bases fit TRBD1. From germline, CDR1 is MGHRA and CDR2 YSYEKL. This CDR3 has 17 amino acids. J was trimmed by 7 bases and V by 0 bases; bases with no gene match: 9. CDR3 loop: CASSQEGGGTGGFGYTF. CDR3 nucleotides: TGCGCCAGCAGCCAAGAAGGCGGAGGGACAGGGGGCTTTGGCTACACCTTC.

The V gene is TRBV4-1, the J gene TRBJ1-4, with D uncertain. Germline-derived CDR1 and CDR2 are MGHRA and YSYEKL. The V end lost 1 base, the J end lost 10 bases, and 7 bases lay between the germline ends. CDR3 length equals 12 residues. DNA of the CDR3: TGCGCCAGCAGCCAAGGTTACGGAAAACTGTTTTTT. Protein product: CASSQGYGKLFF.

This clone rates as medium-sized (0.01 to 0.1%). The chain is built from TRBV7-9 and TRBJ1-3, with unresolved D. The V end lost 6 bases, the J end lost 4 bases, and 16 bases lay between the germline ends. The V gene's germline CDR1 is SEHNR and CDR2 FQNEAQ (reference sequence). The CDR3 totals 15 residues. The DNA of the CDR3 is TGTGCCAGCAGACCCTCGAGCCGGGAAGGAAACACCATATATTTT. Its protein is CASRPSSREGNTIYF.

The chain joins TRBV29-1 to TRBJ2-1, with D perhaps assigned TRBD1 or TRBD2 (5 bases each). There are 13 residues in the CDR3. Germline V lookup: CDR1 SQVTM, CDR2 ANQGSEA. The germline V and J ends were trimmed by 4 bases and 4 bases, with 11 bases remaining between them. The CDR3 sequence: CSVGRDVYNEQFF. The CDR3 coding sequence is TGCAGCGTTGGACGGGACGTTTACAATGAGCAGTTCTTC.

The sample holds a few counts of this clone. The chain is built from TRBV5-6 and TRBJ2-5; no definite D call. This CDR3 has 15 residues. CDR1 and CDR2 from the germline V gene are SGHDT and YYEEEE. V lost 1 base and J 3 bases, leaving 13 bases between the germline ends. The CDR3 nucleotides read TGTGCCAGCAGCTTGAGGCGTGTAACCAAAGAGACCCAGTACTTC. Its protein product is CASSLRRVTKETQYF.

CDR3 in DNA: TGTGCCAGTAGCCCCCTGTATCAGCCCCAGCATTTT. It specifies CASSPLYQPQHF. The chain has TRBV19 and TRBJ1-5; D is uncertain. The length of the CDR3 is 12 residues. V was cut by 6 bases and J by 5 bases, with 8 bases left in between. Germline V gene lookup returns CDR1 LNHDA and CDR2 SQIVND (reference sequence).

The chain uses TRBV5-1 and TRBJ2-3, with 13 bases fitting TRBD2. The CDR3 totals 17 residues. V lost 1 base to trimming and J lost 3 bases; unmatched junction nucleotides: 5. CDR1 is SGHRS and CDR2 is YFSETQ in the germline V gene. The CDR3 DNA reads as TGCGCCAGCAGCTTGACTAGCGGGGGGGCCGGGACAGATACGCAGTATTTT. Residues: CASSLTSGGAGTDTQYF.

This chain joins TRBV11-2 and TRBJ1-1; D remains unclear. There are 13 residues in the CDR3. Trimming left V 0 bases short and J 4 bases short, with 6 bases between. CDR1 SGHAT and CDR2 FQNNGV come from the germline V gene. The CDR3 here is CASSLDPGTEAFF. CDR3 nucleotides: TGTGCCAGCAGCTTAGATCCAGGCACTGAAGCTTTCTTT.

The chain links TRBV4-3 to TRBJ2-5, with 8 bases lining up with TRBD2. The last part of the DNA fits TRBJ2-7 better; the J call may be wrong. Looked up from germline, CDR1 is LGHNA and CDR2 is YSLEER. The length of the CDR3 is 15 residues. The CDR3 nucleotides read TGCGCCAGCAGCCAAGGTAGCGGGGACCCCTACGAGCAGTACTTC. This sequence encodes CASSQGSGDPYEQYF.

The J gene is TRBJ2-3, the V gene TRBV6-1; D is perhaps TRBD1 (7 bases). V was trimmed by 11 bases and J by 0 bases, leaving 12 bases between them. Looked up from germline, CDR1 is MNHNS and CDR2 is SASEGT. The CDR3 contains 13 residues. The CDR3 here is CAGGTASTDTQYF. In DNA, the CDR3 is TGTGCCGGGGGGACAGCTAGCACAGATACGCAGTATTTT.